The present T cell receptor (beta chain) was sequenced within a study of blood T cell repertoires in COVID-19. Authors' data handling: For nucleated cells, counts were estimated from reference gene primer amplification. Produced via immunoSEQ multiplex PCR; TCRdb's table is partial and in-frame only. V, J and clone size were drawn from that table, and D and trimming were deduced from the DNA. Of hundreds of thousands of clones listed, roughly 90% were seen once; the top ten hold around 3%. The V and J ends lost 5 bases and 8 bases, in that order; junction bases with no gene match: 14. Germline CDR1 KGHSH, CDR2 LQKENI. There are 16 residues in the CDR3. During active infection, Seattle patients enrolled and were then monitored through disease.

This sequence originates from a woman in her twenties or thirties with COVID-19, enrolled during active disease. The sequenced material came from peripheral blood. The rearrangement joins TRBV18 to TRBJ2-1; 8 nucleotides match TRBD1. The CDR3 DNA reads TGTGCCAGCTCAACCCGACAGGGGAGGCGTCGGGATGAGCAGTTCTTC. It yields the protein CASSTRQGRRRDEQFF.